Below are 30 T cell receptor beta chains sequenced from a single sample in a study of OX40 agonist ivuxolimab in advanced cancers. Library creation used the immunoSEQ multiplex PCR assay. TCRdb limited this immuneACCESS table to in-frame rearrangements with V and J called. A share of clones is missing; checked studies link under half to unresolved V genes, and the rest is unexplained. The sample table contains 40,000 or so clones; only one count was recorded for approximately 91% of them. The ten top clones hold 18% of the sample. The specimen was CD4+ or CD8+ T cells sorted from blood, collected in a trial of the OX40 agonist ivuxolimab. These receptors were obtained from an adult with an advanced solid tumor such as melanoma, head and neck, liver or kidney cancer.

The CDR3 DNA follows: TGTGCCAGCAGCCAAGATCGGTCAGTGAATTCACCCCTCCACTTT. Translation: CASSQDRSVNSPLHF. This chain connects TRBV4-2 to TRBJ1-6; D gene uncertain. The CDR3 is 15 residues long. Trimming cost V 0 bases and J 7 bases, with 10 bases left between them. Germline values: CDR1 LGHNA, CDR2 YNFKEQ.

This clone was seen a handful of times. The rearrangement joins TRBV7-9 to TRBJ2-3; 9 positions agree with TRBD1. The CDR3 has 17 residues. CDR1 and CDR2 (germline): SEHNR, FQNEAQ (reference sequence). V lost 3 bases and J lost 5; bases outside the gene matches: 12. CDR3 amino acids: CASSFPTDRGERDTQYF. CDR3 nucleotides: TGTGCCAGCAGCTTTCCTACGGACAGGGGAGAGAGAGATACGCAGTATTTT.

The chain is built from TRBV28 and TRBJ2-5; no clear D gene. Per germline, CDR1 MDHEN and CDR2 SYDVKM. The CDR3 covers 16 residues. V dropped 2 bases and J dropped 2 bases, with 15 bases sitting between them. The CDR3 is CASSLTSLDLQETQYF. The CDR3 DNA reads as TGTGCCAGCAGTTTAACCTCCCTTGACTTGCAAGAGACCCAGTACTTC.

The sample holds one count of this clone. This chain links TRBV27 with TRBJ1-2; D gene ambiguous. The CDR3 consists of 13 residues. The V end lost 3 bases, the J end lost 4 bases, and 9 bases lay between the germline ends. Germline V gene sequence: CDR1 MNHEY, CDR2 SMNVEV (reference sequence). CDR3 in DNA: TGTGCCAGCAGTTTCGGCAGCTCCTATGGCTACACCTTC. Translation: CASSFGSSYGYTF.

The rearrangement links TRBV5-5 to TRBJ1-2, with a weak D call TRBD1 (6 bases). Deletions cut 0 bases from V and 7 bases from J, with 10 bases between. The germline V gene encodes CDR1 SGHKS and CDR2 YYEKEE (reference sequence). This CDR3 is 13 amino acids long. Written as DNA, the CDR3 is TGTGCCAGCAGCTTGGAGCCAGGGGTTGGCTACACCTTC. Amino acids: CASSLEPGVGYTF.

The chain links TRBV14 to TRBJ1-4, with TRBD1 identical over 8 bases. Germline values: CDR1 SGHDN, CDR2 FVKESK. The CDR3 length is 15 residues. The V and J ends lost 1 base and 8 bases, in that order; junction bases with no gene match: 6. Written as DNA, the CDR3 is TGTGCCAGCAGCCAAGCCGGACAGGGAGTAGAAAAACTGTTTTTT. Its translation: CASSQAGQGVEKLFF.

V is TRBV10-1 and J is TRBJ1-1, with D possibly matching TRBD1 (6 bases). The CDR3 runs 13 residues. Germline V gene sequence: CDR1 WNHNN, CDR2 SYGVQD (reference sequence). The germline V and J ends were trimmed by 6 bases and 2 bases, with 10 bases remaining between them. The CDR3 protein is CASRQGFNTEAFF. The CDR3 region has the DNA TGCGCCAGCAGACAGGGATTCAACACTGAAGCTTTCTTT.

In this sample, this clone turned up once. This chain uses TRBV30 with TRBJ2-3; the D gene is possibly TRBD2 (7 bases). The CDR3 has 14 amino acids. CDR1 is GTSNPN, CDR2 SVGIG, per germline (reference sequence). The ends were cut back, 2 bases at V and 3 bases at J, with 12 bases in the middle. The CDR3 DNA reads TGTGCCTGGAGTACGGGGGGCCGTACAGATACGCAGTATTTT. Translation: CAWSTGGRTDTQYF.

The gene calls are TRBV13 and TRBJ2-2; maybe TRBD2 (5 bases). Germline V CDR1 and CDR2: PRHDT, FYEKMQ (reference sequence). The germline V and J ends were trimmed by 2 bases and 7 bases, with 11 bases remaining between them. CDR3 size: 14 residues. Here the CDR3 DNA reads TGTGCCAGCAGCTTAAGGACTTTCGGCGGGGAGCTGTTTTTT. Encoded protein: CASSLRTFGGELFF.

The V gene is TRBV27, the J gene TRBJ1-2, with no clear D. Germline loops: CDR1 MNHEY, CDR2 SMNVEV (reference sequence). Trimming shortened V by 4 bases and J by 2 bases, and 8 bases separated the two germline ends. The CDR3 spans 13 residues. The DNA of the CDR3 is TGTGCCAGCAGTTCGAGAAAAAACTATGGCTACACCTTC. Protein sequence: CASSSRKNYGYTF.

The chain carries TRBV7-9 and TRBJ1-2; TRBD1 is a possible D gene (5 bases). CDR1 SEHNR and CDR2 FQNEAQ come from the germline V gene (reference sequence). V was clipped by 1 base and J by 7 bases, with 10 bases between them. This CDR3 spans 13 amino acids. CDR3 protein: CASSLEGVSGYTF. The CDR3, as DNA: TGTGCCAGCAGCTTAGAAGGGGTTTCTGGCTACACCTTC.

The chain uses TRBV28 and TRBJ2-3, with 8 nucleotides matching TRBD1. The length of the CDR3 is 14 residues. Germline assignment: CDR1 MDHEN and CDR2 SYDVKM. J was trimmed by 4 bases and V by 6 bases; bases with no gene match: 6. The CDR3 here is CASRQGVAADTQYF. The CDR3 nucleotides are TGTGCCAGCAGACAGGGGGTAGCAGCAGATACGCAGTATTTT.

This chain connects TRBV4-1 to TRBJ2-3; D uncertain. The length of the CDR3 is 14 residues. Trimming stripped 1 base from V and 5 bases from J, with 10 bases between. Germline V CDR1 and CDR2: MGHRA, YSYEKL. CDR3 loop: CASSQGGGGDTQYF. As DNA, the CDR3 is TGCGCCAGCAGCCAAGGGGGTGGTGGAGATACGCAGTATTTT.

This clone was detected a few times. This chain joins TRBV4-3 and TRBJ1-1, with 9 positions matching TRBD1. The CDR3 loop spans 15 amino acids. J was trimmed by 3 bases and V by 4 bases; bases with no gene match: 6. Germline V lookup: CDR1 LGHNA, CDR2 YSLEER. CDR3 region: CASSPDRGLDTEAFF. Written as DNA, the CDR3 is TGCGCCAGCAGCCCGGACAGGGGATTGGACACTGAAGCTTTCTTT.

Many counts were recorded for this clone. This sequence joins TRBV5-5 and TRBJ1-2, with D unclear. Deletions cut 7 bases from V and 2 bases from J, with 12 bases between. The germline V gene encodes CDR1 SGHKS and CDR2 YYEKEE (reference sequence). The CDR3 consists of 13 residues. DNA for the CDR3: TGTGCCAGCTCGTTTGACCTAAACTATGGCTACACCTTC. The encoded protein is CASSFDLNYGYTF.

Comments on this clone: Other nucleotide sequences in the sample specify the same CDR3. V is TRBV12-5 and J is TRBJ1-2; no reliable D call. There are 13 residues in the CDR3. The germline gives CDR1 LGHNT, CDR2 FRNRAP. Deletions cut 0 bases from V and 8 bases from J, with 10 bases between. The CDR3 DNA reads as TGTGCTAGTGGTTTGGTACTTGGACGCGGCTACACCTTC. Its translation is CASGLVLGRGYTF.

This CDR3 is CASSGHDNYEQYF. Written as DNA, the CDR3 is TGTGCCAGCAGTGGCCACGACAACTACGAGCAGTACTTC. The chain couples TRBV27 to TRBJ2-7; D is uncertain. Looked up from germline, CDR1 is MNHEY and CDR2 is SMNVEV (reference sequence). There are 13 residues in the CDR3. With 5 bases removed from V and 3 bases from J, the gap between germline ends came to 11 bases.

This clone has only one observation. CDR3 in DNA: TGTGCCAGCAGCGTAGGTAGCAGGGCAGATACGCAGTATTTT. Amino acids: CASSVGSRADTQYF. V usage is TRBV9 and J usage is TRBJ2-3; perhaps TRBD1 as D (5 bases). V was clipped by 0 bases and J by 4 bases, with 9 bases between them. The CDR3 is 14 amino acids. Germline V gives CDR1 SGDLS, CDR2 YYNGEE.

The V and J genes are TRBV9 and TRBJ2-3, with TRBD2 matching over 9 bases. The V segment lost 0 bases and the J segment 1 base; nucleotides outside the gene matches: 3. The CDR3 loop spans 16 amino acids. Germline V CDR1 and CDR2: SGDLS, YYNGEE. CDR3 in DNA: TGTGCCAGCAGCGTAGAGGCGGGGGGGGGCACAGATACGCAGTATTTT. It codes for CASSVEAGGGTDTQYF.

The rearrangement links TRBV19 to TRBJ1-1, with D possibly being TRBD1 (5 bases). The V gene's germline CDR1 is LNHDA and CDR2 SQIVND (reference sequence). V shed 6 bases and J shed 0 bases, with 20 bases lying between them. This CDR3 has 17 amino acids. DNA of the CDR3: TGTGCCAGTAGCCCCCGGGACCGGGGGGAAATGAACACTGAAGCTTTCTTT. This gives the protein CASSPRDRGEMNTEAFF.

In this sample, this clone turned up once. The chain links TRBV5-1 to TRBJ2-5, with a weak D call TRBD1 (5 bases). This CDR3 spans 15 amino acids. Germline V gene sequence: CDR1 SGHRS, CDR2 YFSETQ. V lost 0 bases, J lost 7 bases, and 16 bases lay in between. CDR3 in amino acids: CASSLDRGSMVTQYF. The CDR3 bases are TGCGCCAGCAGCTTGGATAGGGGAAGCATGGTGACCCAGTACTTC.

This chain joins TRBV7-9 and TRBJ1-2; D remains ambiguous. Trimming removed 5 bases at V and 7 bases at J, with 11 bases between. The CDR3 is 12 residues long. The germline gives CDR1 SEHNR, CDR2 FQNEAQ (reference sequence). In DNA form, the CDR3 reads TGTGCCAGCAGCCCCCCGGAGGGTGGCTACACCTTC. Its protein is CASSPPEGGYTF.

This chain connects TRBV13 to TRBJ2-7; 8 nucleotides align to TRBD2. Losses at the gene ends were 5 bases for V and 0 bases for J; bases not matched to a gene: 3. The CDR3 loop spans 14 amino acids. Germline CDR1 and CDR2: PRHDT and FYEKMQ (reference sequence). The CDR3 loop is CASSPREGSYEQYV. The CDR3 nucleotides are TGTGCCAGCAGCCCTCGGGAGGGCTCCTACGAGCAGTACGTC.

The chain joins TRBV4-3 to TRBJ2-1, with a weak D call TRBD2 (7 bases). The CDR3 is 16 residues long. Trimming took off 0 bases at V and 3 bases at J, with 12 bases between the two ends. The germline gives CDR1 LGHNA, CDR2 YSLEER. The CDR3 DNA sequence: TGCGCCAGCAGCCAAGACGGGGGGCCGATCTACAATGAGCAGTTCTTC. Translating gives CASSQDGGPIYNEQFF.

The J gene is TRBJ2-7, the V gene TRBV10-2, with 7 bases that match TRBD1. Trimming at V came to 2 bases and at J to 3 bases, leaving 4 bases not matched to a gene. The CDR3 runs to 14 residues. Germline CDR1 WSHSY, CDR2 SAAADI. The CDR3 DNA reads as TGCGCCAGCAGTGAGGAGGGGGCTAACTACGAGCAGTACGTC. Its translation is CASSEEGANYEQYV.

This chain uses TRBV19 with TRBJ2-2, with a tentative D call TRBD2 (5 bases). The germline V and J ends were trimmed by 2 bases and 2 bases, with 12 bases remaining between them. CDR3 length equals 16 residues. The germline gives CDR1 LNHDA, CDR2 SQIVND (reference sequence). CDR3 in DNA: TGTGCCAGTAGTATACCCCCAGAGGGAAACACCGGGGAGCTGTTTTTT. Amino acids: CASSIPPEGNTGELFF.

This sequence joins TRBV4-2 and TRBJ1-5, with no clear D. The CDR3 spans 15 residues. V was shortened by 0 bases and J by 1 base, with 7 bases between the two germline ends. Germline V gene lookup returns CDR1 LGHNA and CDR2 YNFKEQ. Here the CDR3 DNA reads TGTGCCAGCAGCCAAGAATCCGGAAGCAATCAGCCCCAGCATTTT. Amino acid sequence: CASSQESGSNQPQHF.

The V and J genes are TRBV7-9 and TRBJ2-1; D ambiguous. The V end lost 5 bases, the J end lost 0 bases, and 11 bases lay between the germline ends. Germline V gene data show CDR1 as SEHNR and CDR2 as FQNEAQ (reference sequence). The CDR3 sequence is 15 residues long. The CDR3, as DNA: TGTGCCAGCAGCCAGACTCGTAGCTCCTACAATGAGCAGTTCTTC. Encoded protein: CASSQTRSSYNEQFF.

V gene TRBV28 combines with J gene TRBJ1-2; D is unresolved. Per germline, CDR1 MDHEN and CDR2 SYDVKM. This CDR3 spans 13 amino acids. V gave up 2 bases and J gave up 8 bases, with 12 bases separating them. The CDR3 nucleotides are TGTGCCAGCAGTTTACCCACCTGGATCGGCTACACCTTC. It specifies CASSLPTWIGYTF.

In nucleotides, the CDR3 is TGTGCCATCAGTGAGGACAAGTCGGCAGGGGGCGGCTGGGGCAATCAGCCCCAGCATTTT. Encoded protein: CAISEDKSAGGGWGNQPQHF. V is TRBV10-3 and J is TRBJ1-5, with 8 bases matching TRBD1. The trim removed 2 bases at V and 2 bases at J, leaving 17 bases unmatched. The length of the CDR3 is 20 residues. The germline gives CDR1 ENHRY, CDR2 SYGVKD.